Only one count was recorded for the clone carrying this TCR beta chain. The antigen is not known. From germline, CDR1 is SEHNR and CDR2 FQNEAQ (reference sequence). This CDR3 region has 17 residues. Trimming pared 0 bases from V and 7 bases from J, leaving 18 bases between. Several immunoSEQ 96-well plates shared each subset's DNA, each plate a replicate. The repertoire was sequenced with immunoSEQ multiplex PCR; TCRdb's copy has only in-frame clones and lacks some. The sample comprises millions of clones, around 94% of which are singletons, and 0.13% to 0.15% rests with the top ten. A CD45RA+ naive subset and a CD45RA-negative memory subset were split from CD4+ cells. The data originate from a study of shared clonotypes between healthy human individuals. Overall study findings and caveats: An anticipated effect of sequencing depth on clonotype sharing among donors was recognized.

This chain connects TRBV7-9 to TRBJ1-4; D remains unclear. The sequence came from a man between 18 and 29 years old in good health. The sample consisted of naive CD4+ T cells sorted from blood. Subset indicated: CD45RA+ positively selected. CDR3 coding DNA: TGTGCCAGCAGCTTAGCGGTAAAACCCCCCGAAGGTGAAAAACTGTTTTTT. Translating gives CASSLAVKPPEGEKLFF.